What follows describes a single TCR beta chain. Its antigen remains unknown. Naive CD8 cells lacked CD45RO and underwent positive selection for CCR7, leaving out terminally differentiated effector memory CD45RA+ cells. Methods used by the authors: ImmunoSEQ junction-only sequences lacked quality scores, so their filtering differed. Assay: immunoSEQ multiplex PCR; the TCRdb copy retains only in-frame clones and omits some. The V and J calls and clone size were taken over from that table, and D and trimming were inferred from the DNA. The table includes about 1,900,000 clones, over 85% detected once. This record belongs to a study of shared clonotypes between healthy human individuals. The length of the CDR3 is 16 residues. Looked up from germline, CDR1 is SGHAT and CDR2 is FQNNGV. The V gene lost 5 bases and the J gene lost 5 bases, with 22 bases spanning the gap. Study-level findings and limits: It was anticipated that sequencing depth would influence how many clonotypes donors shared. Of the naive CD4 clonotypes, about 5.4% were shared across several donors.

The genes are TRBV11-2 and TRBJ2-7, with D tentatively TRBD2 (7 bases). The receptor's source is a man younger than 35 in good health. Material: naive CD8+ T cells sorted from blood. The CDR3 here is CASSPLGAGALDEQYF. CDR3 DNA: TGTGCCAGCAGCCCCCTGGGGGCGGGGGCTCTGGACGAGCAGTACTTC.